This passage covers 28 T cell receptor beta chains from one sample sequenced in a study of blood T cell repertoires in COVID-19. Repertoires were generated with immunoSEQ multiplex PCR, while TCRdb's copy carries only in-frame clones and drops some. The sample shows 85,000 to 100,000 clones, approximately 84% of them seen only once. The material sequenced was peripheral blood. All receptors come from a woman aged 55-69 years with acute or convalescent COVID-19.

The chain employs TRBV10-1 and TRBJ2-3, with a possible D match to TRBD2 (6 bases). Germline V gene sequence: CDR1 WNHNN, CDR2 SYGVQD (reference sequence). The CDR3 covers 14 residues. Trimming stripped 6 bases from V and 6 bases from J, with 16 bases between. The CDR3, as DNA: TGCGCCAGCAGAAGCCTCCGACTAGGGGATACGCAGTATTTT. Protein sequence: CASRSLRLGDTQYF.

V is TRBV19 and J is TRBJ2-7; no firm D call. CDR3 size: 13 residues. The germline CDR1 and CDR2 sequences are LNHDA and SQIVND (reference sequence). The ends were cut back, 1 base at V and 3 bases at J, with 7 bases in the middle. The CDR3 reads CASSIGNYYEQYF. DNA of the CDR3: TGTGCCAGTAGTATAGGTAACTACTACGAGCAGTACTTC.

This chain links TRBV6-6 with TRBJ2-1, with 7 bases fitting TRBD2. Germline V CDR1 and CDR2: MNHNY, SVGAGI (reference sequence). The CDR3 is 15 residues long. V lost 9 bases and J lost 8; bases outside the gene matches: 16. Here the CDR3 reads CASGTRTSSPHEQFF. CDR3 coding DNA: TGTGCCAGTGGTACACGGACTAGTTCCCCGCATGAGCAGTTCTTC.

The count of this clone is one. The chain employs TRBV13 and TRBJ2-7; 13 bases line up with TRBD2. The trim removed 4 bases at V and 5 bases at J, leaving 11 bases unmatched. Germline values: CDR1 PRHDT, CDR2 FYEKMQ (reference sequence). This CDR3 has 17 amino acids. In nucleotides, the CDR3 is TGTGCCAGCAGCTCTGGACTAGCGGGGGTACGTAGCCACGAGCAGTACTTC. Its protein product is CASSSGLAGVRSHEQYF.

The genes are TRBV3-1 (or the pseudogene TRBV3-2) and TRBJ1-5; 8 nucleotides match TRBD1. The CDR3 is made up of 14 amino acids. V was clipped by 2 bases and J by 4 bases; unmatched bases: 1. Germline CDR1 reads LGHDT; CDR2 reads YNNKEL (reference sequence). This chain's CDR3 is CASSQRTGNQPQHF. DNA for the CDR3: TGTGCCAGCAGCCAACGGACAGGGAATCAGCCCCAGCATTTT.

The chain has TRBV5-1 and TRBJ2-3, with 10 positions matching TRBD2. The CDR3 consists of 18 residues. With 1 base clipped from V and 0 bases from J, the junction kept 8 bases outside the gene matches. The germline V gene encodes CDR1 SGHRS and CDR2 YFSETQ. The CDR3, as DNA: TGCGCCAGCAGCTTGTTTAGCGGGGGGACAACTAGCACAGATACGCAGTATTTT. Protein: CASSLFSGGTTSTDTQYF.

On this clone: The sample holds other DNA sequences that translate to the same CDR3. This sequence joins TRBV6-5 and TRBJ2-1, with 8 bases fitting TRBD2. V gave up 2 bases and J gave up 3 bases; unmatched junction bases: 3. Germline CDR1 is MNHEY and CDR2 is SVGAGI. The CDR3 loop spans 15 amino acids. The CDR3 protein is CASSYSGGSYNEQFF. The CDR3 DNA is TGTGCCAGCAGTTACAGCGGGGGAAGCTACAATGAGCAGTTCTTC.

This clone was seen only once. V and J are TRBV19 and TRBJ2-2; D is uncertain. There are 14 residues in the CDR3. Trimming shortened V by 5 bases and J by 1 base, and 8 bases separated the two germline ends. The germline V gene encodes CDR1 LNHDA and CDR2 SQIVND (reference sequence). In nucleotides, the CDR3 is TGTGCCAGTAGTCCGCGACAGAACACCGGGGAGCTGTTTTTT. This encodes CASSPRQNTGELFF.

J is TRBJ1-2 and V is TRBV6-6; the D gene is possibly TRBD1 (5 bases). CDR1 MNHNY and CDR2 SVGAGI come from the germline V gene (reference sequence). Trimming pared 7 bases from V and 2 bases from J, leaving 8 bases between. This CDR3 comprises 12 residues. The CDR3, as DNA: TGTGCCAGCATGGAGGGGAACTATGGCTACACCTTC. It yields the protein CASMEGNYGYTF.

The chain carries TRBV2 and TRBJ1-1; D perhaps matches TRBD1 (6 bases). This CDR3 is built from 13 residues. CDR1 and CDR2 from the germline V gene are SNHLY and FYNNEI. Deletions cut 7 bases from V and 1 base from J, with 10 bases between. Written as DNA, the CDR3 is TGTGCCAGCAAAAACAGGGAGAACACTGAAGCTTTCTTT. Amino acid sequence: CASKNRENTEAFF.

V usage is TRBV5-4 and J usage is TRBJ2-1, with 9 bases fitting TRBD2. J was trimmed by 3 bases and V by 0 bases; bases with no gene match: 10. Per the germline V gene, CDR1 is SGHNT and CDR2 is YYREEE (reference sequence). The CDR3 spans 18 residues. CDR3: CASSLDLTAGGYYNEQFF. The CDR3 DNA follows: TGTGCCAGCAGCTTGGATTTAACCGCGGGGGGGTACTACAATGAGCAGTTCTTC.

This rearrangement joins TRBV30 to TRBJ2-7; D is possibly TRBD1 (6 bases). CDR3 length: 17 amino acids. The V end lost 2 bases, the J end lost 4 bases, and 24 bases lay between the germline ends. The germline gives CDR1 GTSNPN, CDR2 SVGIG (reference sequence). CDR3 coding DNA: TGTGCCTGGAGTTCAAGGGTCGGTCAGGGGTCCAGGTACGAGCAGTACTTC. Translated: CAWSSRVGQGSRYEQYF.

The V call is TRBV10-3, the J call TRBJ1-1, with D possibly being TRBD1 (5 bases). This CDR3 is 14 amino acids long. CDR1 and CDR2 (germline): ENHRY, SYGVKD. Trimming left V 10 bases short and J 4 bases short, with 19 bases between. The CDR3 sequence: CATSRDGTGTEAFF. The CDR3 DNA is TGTGCCACATCACGAGACGGGACTGGCACTGAAGCTTTCTTT.

This clone occurred once. This chain connects TRBV28 to TRBJ2-3, with 10 bases lining up with TRBD2. CDR1 and CDR2 from the germline V gene are MDHEN and SYDVKM. CDR3 length equals 18 residues. V shed 1 base and J 1 base; nucleotides not matched to a gene: 8. This CDR3 reads CASSLSSGGPVRTDTQYF. CDR3 DNA sequence: TGTGCCAGCAGTTTATCTAGCGGGGGCCCTGTGCGCACAGATACGCAGTATTTT.

This clone occurred a few times. The chain couples TRBV19 to TRBJ2-5; 7 bases align to TRBD1. Germline-derived CDR1 and CDR2 are LNHDA and SQIVND (reference sequence). The trim removed 6 bases at V and 1 base at J, leaving 8 bases unmatched. The CDR3 runs 15 residues. For the CDR3, the DNA is TGTGCCAGTAGGAGGAGTAAGGGGGCCCAAGAGACCCAGTACTTC. Amino acids: CASRRSKGAQETQYF.

This clone came up a few times. The chain is built from TRBV4-2 and TRBJ2-1, with 9 bases that match TRBD2. After removal of 4 bases from V and 0 bases from J, the junction contained 13 bases not matched to a gene. The CDR3 contains 19 residues. The germline V gene has CDR1 LGHNA and CDR2 YNFKEQ. The CDR3: CASSPLGSGGPSSYNEQFF. The CDR3 DNA reads as TGTGCCAGCAGCCCCTTAGGTAGCGGGGGCCCCAGCTCCTACAATGAGCAGTTCTTC.

This clone was counted a few times. As DNA, the CDR3 is TGTGCCAGCACCCCCTTCATAGTCCTAGCGGGGGCTAACAATGAGCAGTTCTTC. Its protein product is CASTPFIVLAGANNEQFF. The V call is TRBV7-2, the J call TRBJ2-1; 10 nucleotides agree with TRBD2. This CDR3 has 18 amino acids. Germline V gene data show CDR1 as SGHTA and CDR2 as FQGNSA. The V segment lost 7 bases and the J segment 5 bases; nucleotides outside the gene matches: 17.

The chain employs TRBV4-1 and TRBJ2-5; D is perhaps TRBD2 (6 bases). This CDR3 has 17 residues. Germline V gene lookup returns CDR1 MGHRA and CDR2 YSYEKL. With 0 bases removed from V and 4 bases from J, the gap between germline ends came to 18 bases. Here the CDR3 DNA reads TGCGCCAGCAGCCAAGATTCCCAGCGGGCCGGGGGAGAGACCCAGTACTTC. This translates into CASSQDSQRAGGETQYF.

V gene TRBV19 combines with J gene TRBJ1-2, with 7 bases identical to TRBD1. The CDR3 is 13 residues long. V shed 8 bases and J 4 bases; nucleotides not matched to a gene: 7. CDR1 LNHDA and CDR2 SQIVND come from the germline V gene (reference sequence). The DNA of the CDR3 is TGTGCCAGTGCTCCAGGGGGAGTCTATGGCTACACCTTC. Translated: CASAPGGVYGYTF.

The chain links TRBV6-2 or TRBV6-3 to TRBJ1-5, with 10 bases that match TRBD1. This CDR3 has 15 amino acids. After removal of 2 bases from V and 4 bases from J, the junction contained 2 bases not matched to a gene. Germline V gives CDR1 MNHEY, CDR2 SVGEGT. CDR3 residues: CASSYPGQGNQPQHF. The CDR3 DNA reads TGTGCCAGCAGTTACCCGGGACAGGGGAATCAGCCCCAGCATTTT.

This clone was counted a few times. The V call is TRBV7-2, the J call TRBJ1-4; TRBD1 might be the D (5 bases). Trimming pared 2 bases from V and 7 bases from J, leaving 17 bases between. This CDR3 has 16 amino acids. The germline V gene has CDR1 SGHTA and CDR2 FQGNSA. The CDR3 DNA sequence: TGTGCCAGCAGCTTACGGGGGGGACGAGGATTTGAAAAACTGTTTTTT. Translating it yields CASSLRGGRGFEKLFF.

This rearrangement joins TRBV11-3 to TRBJ1-2, with a tentative D call TRBD1 (5 bases). The V end lost 5 bases, the J end lost 3 bases, and 13 bases lay between the germline ends. The germline gives CDR1 SGHNT, CDR2 YENEEA. The CDR3 length is 14 residues. The CDR3 sequence is CASSRGTAYYGYTF. CDR3 bases: TGTGCCAGCAGCCGGGGGACTGCCTACTATGGCTACACCTTC.

This chain connects TRBV5-6 to TRBJ2-3; tentative D call: TRBD1 (5 bases). V was trimmed by 2 bases and J by 2 bases, leaving 9 bases between them. The germline V gene encodes CDR1 SGHDT and CDR2 YYEEEE. The CDR3 has 14 amino acids. The CDR3 bases are TGTGCCAGCAGCTTAGGGGCCCACACAGATACGCAGTATTTT. Its translation is CASSLGAHTDTQYF.

This clone has only one observation. V is TRBV30 and J is TRBJ1-1; D is possibly TRBD1 (5 bases). CDR1 GTSNPN and CDR2 SVGIG come from the germline V gene (reference sequence). The CDR3 is 15 residues long. Deletions cut 0 bases from V and 2 bases from J, with 13 bases between. The CDR3 DNA reads TGTGCCTGGAGTGTAATATTGGGGGGAAACACTGAAGCTTTCTTT. Translating it yields CAWSVILGGNTEAFF.

CDR3 protein: CASSSSSGGPPGYGYTF. Written as DNA, the CDR3 is TGTGCCAGCAGCTCCTCGAGTGGAGGGCCTCCGGGCTATGGCTACACCTTC. The chain combines TRBV7-9 with TRBJ1-2; no clear D. CDR3 length: 17 amino acids. CDR1 is SEHNR and CDR2 is FQNEAQ in the germline V gene (reference sequence). The V and J ends lost 4 bases and 4 bases respectively, with 22 bases between them.

V gene TRBV6-5 combines with J gene TRBJ2-7, with 11 bases that match TRBD2. The CDR3 is 15 amino acids. V lost 6 bases to trimming and J lost 5 bases; unmatched junction nucleotides: 9. The V gene's germline CDR1 is MNHEY and CDR2 SVGAGI. DNA of the CDR3: TGTGCCAGCAGGATAGCGGGGGGGCTTCTGGACGAGCAGTACTTC. This gives the protein CASRIAGGLLDEQYF.

This clone was seen just once. The CDR3 loop is CASSLVPTSNRNTGELFF. In DNA form, the CDR3 reads TGTGCCAGCAGCTTAGTCCCTACTAGCAACCGGAACACCGGGGAGCTGTTTTTT. The chain links TRBV7-2 to TRBJ2-2; TRBD2 is a possible D gene (6 bases). The germline V gene encodes CDR1 SGHTA and CDR2 FQGNSA. V was shortened by 1 base and J by 1 base, with 16 bases between the two germline ends. This CDR3 region has 18 residues.

The rearrangement joins TRBV7-2 to TRBJ2-5; TRBD1 matches 9 bases. CDR3 size: 13 residues. V lost 11 bases and J lost 2; bases outside the gene matches: 6. From germline, CDR1 is SGHTA and CDR2 FQGNSA. CDR3 region: CAGGTGWQETQYF. DNA of the CDR3: TGTGCCGGCGGGACAGGGTGGCAAGAGACCCAGTACTTC.